This is a list of T cell receptor beta chains from one sample in a study of blood T cell repertoires in COVID-19. Here immunoSEQ multiplex PCR was the method, and the copy in TCRdb shows in-frame clones only, minus some. This table holds 93,000 or so clones, about 86% found once. Sequences were obtained from peripheral blood. These receptors were collected from a human donor in a cohort sampled during active COVID-19. Both conserved end residues are part of each CDR3. Fields, in order: V gene, J gene, CDR3 protein.

>TRBV7-8|TRBJ1-2
CASSLGHRTNYGYTF
>TRBV6-1|TRBJ2-1
CASSEAGDRANEQFF
>TRBV4-2|TRBJ1-1
CASSQVGGRHTEAFF
>TRBV3-1/TRBV3-2|TRBJ2-3
CASSQAPGLAGSTQYF
>TRBV2|TRBJ1-4
CASSEARGAGELFF
>TRBV20-1|TRBJ1-2
CSATGVYGYTF
>TRBV10-2|TRBJ2-3
CASSSSGGTDTQYF
>TRBV7-8|TRBJ1-2
CASSLSRDTLYGYTF
>TRBV19|TRBJ1-2
CARIGRPHEDYGYTF
>TRBV14|TRBJ2-7
CASSQDGGFSEQYF
>TRBV5-5|TRBJ1-4
CASSFIRQGTNEKLFF
>TRBV6-6|TRBJ2-1
CASAGYSYNEQFF
>TRBV3-1/TRBV3-2|TRBJ2-7
CASSQEREWDEQYF
>TRBV23-1|TRBJ1-1
CASRATGTGASEAFF
>TRBV6-2/TRBV6-3|TRBJ1-4
CASSYAGQGAEKLFF
>TRBV11-3|TRBJ2-2
CASSTGSTGELFF
>TRBV11-2|TRBJ2-2
CASSFSRGSGELFF
>TRBV7-2|TRBJ1-5
CASSFSGGWQPQHF
>TRBV3-1/TRBV3-2|TRBJ2-1
CASSLLAGLANEQFF
>TRBV20-1|TRBJ2-7
CSASRQSYEQYF
>TRBV6-5|TRBJ1-5
CASSPTGILNQPQHF
>TRBV9|TRBJ1-5
CASSVEGVQPQHF
>TRBV24-1|TRBJ2-1
CATSDPGLAGAGEQFF
>TRBV7-8|TRBJ2-1
CASSRRDSHIPRNNEQFF
>TRBV3-1/TRBV3-2|TRBJ1-2
CASSQQEITRGYTF
>TRBV6-5|TRBJ2-5
CASSGVSETQYF
>TRBV13|TRBJ2-7
CASSLGVGQGDEQYF
>TRBV5-1|TRBJ2-2
CASSLLLAGGELFF
>TRBV10-1|TRBJ2-7
CASSENRVEQYF
>TRBV5-4|TRBJ1-4
CASSLLPGQRHEKLFF
>TRBV7-9|TRBJ1-4
CASRYTGGSNEKLFF
>TRBV3-1/TRBV3-2|TRBJ1-4
CASSQDVATNEKLFF
>TRBV28|TRBJ2-7
CASSDPRGRKSYEQYF
>TRBV14|TRBJ2-7
CASSQVIRDRTYEQYF
>TRBV7-2|TRBJ1-4
CASTRDRGGEKLFF
>TRBV9|TRBJ2-2
CASSVAGRGNTGELFF
>TRBV5-1|TRBJ1-6
CASSLDSPVNSPLHF
>TRBV3-1/TRBV3-2|TRBJ1-2
CASSQEWANYGYTF
>TRBV7-9|TRBJ2-3
CASSLWSGGTDTQYF
>TRBV21-1|TRBJ1-1
CASSNGKNRDETEAFF
>TRBV4-3|TRBJ2-2
CASSQGHTGELFF
>TRBV11-3|TRBJ2-1
CASSYSGRGPYNEQFF
>TRBV2|TRBJ1-4
CASREDRGKLFF
>TRBV28|TRBJ1-4
CASSFTGVGRELFF
>TRBV7-2|TRBJ1-5
CASSHERGTPGGPQHF
>TRBV11-2|TRBJ2-1
CASTLDRGKDEQFF
>TRBV5-1|TRBJ2-6
CASSTGTASGANVLTF
>TRBV5-1|TRBJ2-7
CASSPGGRGLSEQYF
>TRBV12-3/TRBV12-4|TRBJ2-7
CASSFVGEQYF
>TRBV3-1/TRBV3-2|TRBJ2-1
CASSQAATSGTEQFF
>TRBV10-1|TRBJ2-3
CASSAGGNTDTQYF
>TRBV9|TRBJ1-1
CASSSRDRENTEAFF
>TRBV29-1|TRBJ1-5
CSVKFGTGGTMGNQPQHF
>TRBV5-8|TRBJ1-5
CASSRRQGRSQPQHF
>TRBV7-9|TRBJ2-2
CASSPNWDTNTGELFF
>TRBV6-4|TRBJ1-2
CASSDGTGGYGYTF
>TRBV19|TRBJ1-2
CASSRRDRDVYGYTF